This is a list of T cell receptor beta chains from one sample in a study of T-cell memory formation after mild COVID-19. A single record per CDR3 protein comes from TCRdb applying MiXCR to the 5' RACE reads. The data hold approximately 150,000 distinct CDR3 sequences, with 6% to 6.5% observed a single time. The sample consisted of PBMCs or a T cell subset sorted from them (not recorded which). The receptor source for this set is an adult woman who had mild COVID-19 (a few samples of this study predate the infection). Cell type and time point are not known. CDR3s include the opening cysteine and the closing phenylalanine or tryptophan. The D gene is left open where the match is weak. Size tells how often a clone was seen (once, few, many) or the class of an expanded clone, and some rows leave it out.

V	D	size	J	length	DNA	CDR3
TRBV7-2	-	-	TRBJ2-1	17	TGTGCCAGCAGCTTAGCAAGTAGACGGACCTCCTACAATGAGCAGTTCTTC	CASSLASRRTSYNEQFF
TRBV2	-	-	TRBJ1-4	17	TGTGCCAGCAGTGAACGAGGGGGATTGGCAACTAATGAAAAACTGTTTTTT	CASSERGGLATNEKLFF
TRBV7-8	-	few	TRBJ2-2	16	TGTGCCAGCAGCCCAATGGCAGGGGGGGACACCGGGGAGCTGTTTTTT	CASSPMAGGDTGELFF
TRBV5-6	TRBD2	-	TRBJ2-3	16	TGTGCCAGCAGCTTCCGAGTCGCGGGGGATACAGATACGCAGTATTTT	CASSFRVAGDTDTQYF
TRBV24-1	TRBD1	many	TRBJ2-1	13	TGTGCCACCAGTGATCCGACAGGGGCTGAGCAGTTCTTC	CATSDPTGAEQFF
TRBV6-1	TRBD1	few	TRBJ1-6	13	TGTGCCAGCAGTGGGGACAGGAATTCACCCCTCCACTTT	CASSGDRNSPLHF
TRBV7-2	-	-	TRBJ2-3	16	TGTGCCAGCAGCCCTACCCGGACTACACACACAGATACGCAGTATTTT	CASSPTRTTHTDTQYF
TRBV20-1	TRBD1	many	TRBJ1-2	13	TGCAGTGCAGACTCCGGGACAGCTTATGGCTACACCTTC	CSADSGTAYGYTF
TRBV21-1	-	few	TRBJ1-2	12	TGTGCCAGCGTTGCAGCAAACTATGGCTACACCTTC	CASVAANYGYTF
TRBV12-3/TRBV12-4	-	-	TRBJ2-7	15	TGTGCCAGCAGTTCCGAAAATTTAGGCCGTTACGAGCAGTACTTC	CASSSENLGRYEQYF
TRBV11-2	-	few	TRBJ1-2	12	TGTGCCAGCAGTGACAGCGCCTATGGCTACACCTTC	CASSDSAYGYTF
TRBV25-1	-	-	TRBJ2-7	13	TGTGCCAGCAGTGTTGTGGGGCACTACGAGCAGTACTTC	CASSVVGHYEQYF
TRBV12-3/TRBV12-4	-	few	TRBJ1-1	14	TGTGCCAGCAGTTTACAGGTCGGGAACACTGAAGCTTTCTTT	CASSLQVGNTEAFF
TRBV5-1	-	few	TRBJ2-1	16	TGCGCCAGCAGTCTATCGGTGGGGACGGCATACAATGAGCAGTTCTTC	CASSLSVGTAYNEQFF
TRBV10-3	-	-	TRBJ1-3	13	TGTGCCATCAGTCCAGGGTGGAGAAACACCATATATTTT	CAISPGWRNTIYF
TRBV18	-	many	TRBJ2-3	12	TGTGCCAGCTCTCCGAACACAGATACGCAGTATTTT	CASSPNTDTQYF
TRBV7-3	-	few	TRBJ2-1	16	TGTGCCAGCAGCTTAACTGGACCCCTAGGTGGTGATGAGCAGTTCTTC	CASSLTGPLGGDEQFF
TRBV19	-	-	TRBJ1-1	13	TGTGCCAGTAGTATAGATCGGGACACTGAAGCTTTCTTT	CASSIDRDTEAFF
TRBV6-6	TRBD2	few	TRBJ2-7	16	TGTGCCAGCAGGCCACCGACTAGCGGGAGTGCTTCCGAGCAGTACTTC	CASRPPTSGSASEQYF
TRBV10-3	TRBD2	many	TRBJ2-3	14	TGTGCCATCAGTGAGAGGGACTACACAGATACGCAGTATTTT	CAISERDYTDTQYF
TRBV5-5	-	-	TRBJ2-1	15	TGTGCCAGCAGCTCAGGGGTTTTACTCTCCAATGAGCAGTTCTTC	CASSSGVLLSNEQFF
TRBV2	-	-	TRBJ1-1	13	TGTGCCTCAAGGACAGAGATGAACACTGAAGCTTTCTTT	CASRTEMNTEAFF
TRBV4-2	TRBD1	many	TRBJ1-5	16	TGTGCCAGCAGCCAAGCGGTACAGGGGGGCAATCAGCCCCAGCATTTT	CASSQAVQGGNQPQHF
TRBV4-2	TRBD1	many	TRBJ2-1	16	TGTGCCAGCAGCCAAGAACTCCGGACAGGGAGGTATGAGCAGTTCTTC	CASSQELRTGRYEQFF
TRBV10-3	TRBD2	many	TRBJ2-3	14	TGTGCCATCAGTGGGACTAGCGGCACAGATACGCAGTATTTT	CAISGTSGTDTQYF
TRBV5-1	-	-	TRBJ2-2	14	TGCGCCAGCAGCCCCCTCCAGGGGACCGGGGAGCTGTTTTTT	CASSPLQGTGELFF
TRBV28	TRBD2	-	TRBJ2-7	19	TGTGCCAGCAGTCAGGCCGGGACTAGCGGAACCCCGAGAAACTACGAGCAGTACTTC	CASSQAGTSGTPRNYEQYF
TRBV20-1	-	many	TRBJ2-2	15	TGCAGTGCTAGTTCGCAGGAGTCGTACACCGGGGAGCTGTTTTTT	CSASSQESYTGELFF
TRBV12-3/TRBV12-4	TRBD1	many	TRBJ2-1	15	TGTGCCAGCAGTCCGACAGGGGGCGCGCGGAGGGGGCAGTTCTTC	CASSPTGGARRGQFF
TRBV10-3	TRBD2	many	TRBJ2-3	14	TGTGCCATCGTGGGCCTAGCGGGAGCTGATACGCAGTATTTT	CAIVGLAGADTQYF
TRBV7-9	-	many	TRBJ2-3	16	TGTGCCAGCAGCCCCGGACAGCGTGCTAGCACAGATACGCAGTATTTT	CASSPGQRASTDTQYF
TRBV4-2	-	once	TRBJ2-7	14	TGTGCCAGCAGCCCCGACAGGAACTCCTACGAGCAGTACTTC	CASSPDRNSYEQYF
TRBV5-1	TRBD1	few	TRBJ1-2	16	TGCGCCAGCAGCCCAGCGACGGGACAGCATAACTATGGCTACACCTTC	CASSPATGQHNYGYTF
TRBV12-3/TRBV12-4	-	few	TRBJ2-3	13	TGTGCCAGCAGTTCTGGCCGCACAGATACGCAGTATTTT	CASSSGRTDTQYF
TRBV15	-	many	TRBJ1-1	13	TGTGCCACCAGCAGGTTAAGGGACACTGAAGCTTTCTTT	CATSRLRDTEAFF
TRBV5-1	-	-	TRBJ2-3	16	TGCGCCAGCGTACTGTCCCCCGTCACTAGCACAGATACGCAGTATTTT	CASVLSPVTSTDTQYF
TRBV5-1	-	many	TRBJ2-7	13	TGCGCCAGCAGTCAGATGTCCGCCTACGAGCAGTACTTC	CASSQMSAYEQYF
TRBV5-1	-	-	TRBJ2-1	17	TGCGCCAGCAGCTTGGAGTTCTCAGCGGGCGGCCCTAGGGAGCAGTTCTTC	CASSLEFSAGGPREQFF
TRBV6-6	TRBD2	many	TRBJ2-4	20	TGTGCCAGCAGTTATCGGACTAGCGGGAGGGCCGAGTTTGACAAAAACATTCAGTACTTC	CASSYRTSGRAEFDKNIQYF
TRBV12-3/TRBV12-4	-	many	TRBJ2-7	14	TGTGCCAGCAGCTTTGACAGTCTCTCCTACGAGCAGTACTTC	CASSFDSLSYEQYF
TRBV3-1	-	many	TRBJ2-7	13	TGTGCCAGCAGCCAAACTCGGAGGCGGGAGCAGTACTTC	CASSQTRRREQYF
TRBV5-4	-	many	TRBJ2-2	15	TGTGCCAGCAGCTTGGGCCGGGAGTGGACCGGGGAGCTGTTTTTT	CASSLGREWTGELFF
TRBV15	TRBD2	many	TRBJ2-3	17	TGTGCCACCAGCACCGGACTAGCGGGGGCCACGCCAGATACGCAGTATTTT	CATSTGLAGATPDTQYF
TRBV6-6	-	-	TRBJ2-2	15	TGTGCCAGCAGCCCCCAAATAGGCATCCGAAGGGAGCTGTTTTTT	CASSPQIGIRRELFF
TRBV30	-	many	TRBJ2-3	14	TGTGCCTGGAGTGGACCGACTATAACAGATACGCAGTATTTT	CAWSGPTITDTQYF
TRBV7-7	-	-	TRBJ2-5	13	TGTGCCAGCAGCTTCGGCAGCAGCAAGACCCAGTACTTC	CASSFGSSKTQYF
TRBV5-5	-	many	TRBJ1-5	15	TGTGCCAGCAGCTTGGAAGGGGATAGCAATCAGCCCCAGCATTTT	CASSLEGDSNQPQHF
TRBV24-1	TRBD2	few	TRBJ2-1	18	TGTGCCACCAGTACCCATGGCGCCGGACTAGCGGGAGACGGGGAGCAGTTCTTC	CATSTHGAGLAGDGEQFF
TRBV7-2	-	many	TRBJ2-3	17	TGTGCCAGCAGCTTAGCGGCCGGGACCATCAGCACAGATACGCAGTATTTT	CASSLAAGTISTDTQYF
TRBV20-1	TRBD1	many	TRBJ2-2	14	TGCAGTGCTCAACCGGGACAGGGAACCGGGGAGCTGTTTTTT	CSAQPGQGTGELFF
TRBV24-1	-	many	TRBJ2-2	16	TGTGCCACCAGTGATTTGGGGCGCGGGGACACCGGGGAGCTGTTTTTT	CATSDLGRGDTGELFF
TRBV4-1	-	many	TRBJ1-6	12	TGCGCCAGCAGCCAAGTCGCGTCACCCCTCCACTTT	CASSQVASPLHF
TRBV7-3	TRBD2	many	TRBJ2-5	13	TGTGCCAGCAGCTCGGGACTAGCGGGGACCCAGTACTTC	CASSSGLAGTQYF
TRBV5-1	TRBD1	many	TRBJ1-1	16	TGCGCCAGCTGCCGGGCCCCGGGACAGGGGAACTCGGAAGCTTTCTTT	CASCRAPGQGNSEAFF